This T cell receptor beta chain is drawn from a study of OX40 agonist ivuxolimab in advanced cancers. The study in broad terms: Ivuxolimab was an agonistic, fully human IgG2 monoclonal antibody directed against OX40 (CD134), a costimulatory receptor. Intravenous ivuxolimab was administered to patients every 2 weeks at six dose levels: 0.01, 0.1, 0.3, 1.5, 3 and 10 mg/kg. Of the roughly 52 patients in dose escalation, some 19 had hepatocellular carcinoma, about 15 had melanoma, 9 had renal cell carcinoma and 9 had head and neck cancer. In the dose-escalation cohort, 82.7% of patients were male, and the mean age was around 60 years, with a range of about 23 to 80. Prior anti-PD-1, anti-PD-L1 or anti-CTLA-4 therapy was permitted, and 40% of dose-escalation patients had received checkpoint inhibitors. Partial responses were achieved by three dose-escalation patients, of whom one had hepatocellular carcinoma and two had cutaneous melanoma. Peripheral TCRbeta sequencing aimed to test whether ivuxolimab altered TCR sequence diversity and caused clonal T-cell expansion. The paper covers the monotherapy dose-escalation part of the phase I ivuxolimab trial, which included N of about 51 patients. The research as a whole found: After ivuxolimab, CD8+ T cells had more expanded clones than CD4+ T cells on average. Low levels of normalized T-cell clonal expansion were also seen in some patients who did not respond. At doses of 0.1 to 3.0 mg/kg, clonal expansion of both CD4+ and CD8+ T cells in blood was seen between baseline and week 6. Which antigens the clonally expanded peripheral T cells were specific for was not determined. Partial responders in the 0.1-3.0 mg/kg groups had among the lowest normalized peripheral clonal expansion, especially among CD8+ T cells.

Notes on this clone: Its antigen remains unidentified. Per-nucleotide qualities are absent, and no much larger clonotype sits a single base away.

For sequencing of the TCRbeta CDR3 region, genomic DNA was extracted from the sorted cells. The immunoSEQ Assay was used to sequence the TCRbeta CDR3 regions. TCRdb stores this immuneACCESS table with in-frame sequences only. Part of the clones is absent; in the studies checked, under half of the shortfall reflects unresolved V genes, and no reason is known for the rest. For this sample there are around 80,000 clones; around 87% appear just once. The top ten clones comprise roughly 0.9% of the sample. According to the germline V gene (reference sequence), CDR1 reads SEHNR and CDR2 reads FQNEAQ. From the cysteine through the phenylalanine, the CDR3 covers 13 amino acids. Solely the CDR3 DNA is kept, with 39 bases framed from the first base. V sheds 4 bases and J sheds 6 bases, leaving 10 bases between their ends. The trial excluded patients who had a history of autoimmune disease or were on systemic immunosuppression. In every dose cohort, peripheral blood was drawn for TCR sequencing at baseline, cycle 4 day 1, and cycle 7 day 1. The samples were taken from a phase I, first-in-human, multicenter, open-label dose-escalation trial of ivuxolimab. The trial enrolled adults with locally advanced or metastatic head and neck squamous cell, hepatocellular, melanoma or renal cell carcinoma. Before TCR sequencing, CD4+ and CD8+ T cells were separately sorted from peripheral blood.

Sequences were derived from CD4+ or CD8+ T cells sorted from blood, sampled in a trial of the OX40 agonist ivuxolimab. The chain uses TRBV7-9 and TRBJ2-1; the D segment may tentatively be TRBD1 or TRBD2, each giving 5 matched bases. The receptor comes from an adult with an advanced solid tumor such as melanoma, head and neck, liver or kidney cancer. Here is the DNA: TGTGCCAGCAGCTCCGGGGCGTTCAATGAGCAGTTCTTC. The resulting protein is CASSSGAFNEQFF.